The present entry profiles one T cell receptor (beta chain) with its context. Single viable CD3+CD4+CD8-CD45RO+ cells were sorted as the memory CD4+ T cells. CMV serostatus came from serum IgG against pp150, pp28, p38, p52. V was pared by 2 bases and J by 2 bases, with 12 bases of the junction left unmatched. Looked up from germline, CDR1 is ENHRY and CDR2 is SYGVKD. The CDR3 has 19 residues. The record originates from a study of memory CD4+ T cells and cytomegalovirus serostatus. Method: immunoSEQ multiplex PCR; TCRdb's copy keeps in-frame clones and lacks some. The sample has tens of thousands of clones; 60% to 85% are singletons.

The rearrangement joins TRBV10-3 to TRBJ2-7; 13 bases map to TRBD2. Sequencing was done on a sample of memory CD4+ T cells from blood. The receptor comes from an adult in good health and CMV-seronegative. The CDR3 nucleotides read TGTGCCATCAGTGAGGGTCTCGCTGCCGGGACTAGCGGGACCTACGAGCAGTACTTC. Translating it yields CAISEGLAAGTSGTYEQYF.